This T cell receptor beta chain originates from a study of blood T cell repertoires in COVID-19. On the study more broadly: Both acute and convalescent COVID-19 samples were obtained from the United States, Italy and Spain. T cells, B-cell-depleted T cells, or PBMCs provided the cDNA or gDNA that served as material.

This clone was seen ten or more times. Study processing details: By means of reference gene primer amplification, nucleated cell counts were estimated. This table comes from immunoSEQ multiplex PCR, and its TCRdb copy is limited to in-frame clones, with some not included. That table gives V, J and clone size, and the DNA gave D and trimming. The sample has more than 250,000 clones, about 86% seen once; the top ten hold about 3.5%. The germline V and J ends were trimmed by 4 bases and 4 bases, with 10 bases remaining between them. The V gene's germline CDR1 is LGHDT and CDR2 YNNKEL (reference sequence). This CDR3 region has 13 residues.

The chain couples TRBV3-1 (or the pseudogene TRBV3-2) to TRBJ1-1; D ambiguous. The receptor's source is a man younger than 35 with active or convalescent COVID-19. Sequenced: peripheral blood. The CDR3 reads CASSRYVATEAFF. DNA for the CDR3: TGTGCCAGCAGCCGCTATGTCGCCACTGAAGCTTTCTTT.